This T cell receptor beta chain was sequenced for a study of identical twins (TCRdb year 2016). Regarding the research as a whole: The study deep-sequenced TCR alpha and beta repertoires from monozygotic twins, unrelated adults of various ages and cord blood to test whether fetal clonotypes persist. To rule out contamination, the twin experiments were replicated at different times with different library preparation protocols. The study at large found these results: Fewer insertions were carried by abundant cord blood beta clonotypes; a weaker similar trend was observed in young adult naive repertoires, while no such trend was observed in memory repertoires. Because the same donors could not be followed over many years, the conclusions relied on cross-sectional statistical analysis. Compared with coincidental sharing between unrelated individuals, out-of-frame TCR alpha sequences shared between twins showed an excess of sequences with low generation probability. Recombination models systematically underestimated out-of-frame TCR alpha sharing in monozygotic twins but agreed with sharing between unrelated individuals. Excess twin sharing in beta out-of-frame sequences was weaker because fewer shared sequences lowered the signal-to-noise ratio. Zero-insertion analyses could be partly confounded by invariant T cells such as MAIT and iNKT, though diverse VJ usage argued against such confounding for most clonotypes.

The CDR3 measures 20 amino acids from cysteine to phenylalanine. The entry retains the CDR3 DNA only, 60 bases that are in frame from base 1. V lost 5 bases and J lost 3 bases, and the count of bases not matched to a germline gene is 21. The germline V gene provides CDR1 SGHVS and CDR2 FNYEAQ. Only healthy Caucasian donors were included. As concerns this clonotype: Its antigen target is currently unknown. Nothing much larger sits one base from this clone, and base qualities are not available.

Library construction relied on 5' RACE. Sequencing instrument: Illumina HiSeq 2000. A universal primer binding site was added through template switching, and the final cDNA carried a unique molecular identifier so that TCR cDNA molecules could be counted accurately. Specific primers in the conserved constant-segment region were used to synthesize first-strand cDNA for TCR alpha and beta chains. Each cDNA library was double barcoded, with a SMART-Mk sample barcode plus Illumina barcodes, to control for contamination. TruSeq adapter sequences, together with Illumina sample barcodes, were added in two successive PCR steps. The TCR alpha and beta cDNA libraries were sequenced on the Illumina HiSeq platform using custom primers. The paper's data handling went like this. MiGEC was used to process raw reads and extract unique molecular identifiers, and MiXCR was used to find CDR3 positions. Recombination models were inferred per individual with the repgenHMM and IGoR tools using an EM algorithm. Shared clonotype analysis was performed with the tcR package in R, normalizing sharing by the product of cloneset sizes. To study raw recombination free of thymic and clonal selection effects, out-of-frame nonproductive sequences were analyzed. TCRdb trimmed public reads at Q25 via fastp, called clones via MiXCR and kept in-frame beta chains. All rows with the same CDR3 protein become a single entry with the most common DNA and genes. None of the V and J calls come from the authors' own analysis; TCRdb made them. This sample holds 1.5 million to 2 million distinct CDR3 sequences; about 32% were observed only once. 0.25% to 0.3% of the sample comes from the top ten.

The receptor chain draws on TRBV7-6 and TRBJ1-3, with 8 middle bases fitting TRBD1. The TCR comes from a newborn girl in good health. Sequenced sample: cord blood. The DNA is as follows: TGTGCCAGCAGCAGCCTCTACCTTGGGGGACAGGTCCCTGTTGGAAACACCATATATTTT. It specifies CASSSLYLGGQVPVGNTIYF.